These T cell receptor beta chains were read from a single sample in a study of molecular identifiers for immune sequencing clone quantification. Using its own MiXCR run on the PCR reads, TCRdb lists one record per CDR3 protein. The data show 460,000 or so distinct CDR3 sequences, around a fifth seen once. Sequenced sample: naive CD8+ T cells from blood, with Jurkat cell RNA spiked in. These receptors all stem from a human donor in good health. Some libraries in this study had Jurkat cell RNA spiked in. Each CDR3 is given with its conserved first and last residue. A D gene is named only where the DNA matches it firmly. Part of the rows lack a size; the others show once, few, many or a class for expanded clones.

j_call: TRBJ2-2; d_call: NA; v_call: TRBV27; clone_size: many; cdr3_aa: CASSYRVLLGGELFF; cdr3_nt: TGTGCCAGCAGCTACAGGGTCCTACTGGGCGGGGAGCTGTTTTTT
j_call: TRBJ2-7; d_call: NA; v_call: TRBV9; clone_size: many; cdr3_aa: CASSPNSGAGEQYF; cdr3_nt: TGTGCCAGCAGCCCCAACTCAGGGGCGGGCGAGCAGTACTTC
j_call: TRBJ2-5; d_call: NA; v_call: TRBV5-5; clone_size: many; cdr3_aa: CASSHTPTDRLQETQYF; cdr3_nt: TGTGCCAGCAGCCATACTCCGACTGACAGGTTACAAGAGACCCAGTACTTC
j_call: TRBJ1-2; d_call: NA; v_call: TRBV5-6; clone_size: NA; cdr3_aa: CASSPLDGAVANYGYTF; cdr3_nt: TGTGCCAGCAGCCCGTTGGACGGCGCCGTAGCTAACTATGGCTACACCTTC
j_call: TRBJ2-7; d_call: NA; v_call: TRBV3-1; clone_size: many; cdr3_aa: CASSQEGHEQYF; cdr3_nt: TGTGCCAGCAGCCAAGAAGGACACGAGCAGTACTTC
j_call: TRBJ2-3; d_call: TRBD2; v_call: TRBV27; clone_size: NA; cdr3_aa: CASRKRTSGITDTQYF; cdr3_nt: TGTGCCAGCAGAAAAAGGACTAGCGGAATCACAGATACGCAGTATTTT
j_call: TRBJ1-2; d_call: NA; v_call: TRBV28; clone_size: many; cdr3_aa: CASSYRADYGYTF; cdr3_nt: TGTGCCAGCAGCTACAGGGCGGACTATGGCTACACCTTC
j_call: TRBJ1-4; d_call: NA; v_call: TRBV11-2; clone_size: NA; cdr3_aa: CASSLEAAAGEKLFF; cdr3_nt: TGTGCCAGCAGCTTAGAGGCCGCCGCCGGGGAAAAACTGTTTTTT
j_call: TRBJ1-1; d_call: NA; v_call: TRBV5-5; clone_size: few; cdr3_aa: CASSTGTRGEAFF; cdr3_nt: TGTGCCAGCAGCACCGGGACGCGGGGGGAAGCTTTCTTT
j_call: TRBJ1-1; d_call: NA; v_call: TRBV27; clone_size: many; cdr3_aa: CASSLRAGALNTEAFF; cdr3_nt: TGTGCCAGCAGTTTAAGGGCCGGGGCCCTGAACACTGAAGCTTTCTTT
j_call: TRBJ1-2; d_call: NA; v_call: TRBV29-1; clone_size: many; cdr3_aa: CSVEDRWTDFYGYTF; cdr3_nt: TGCAGCGTTGAAGATAGGTGGACAGACTTCTATGGCTACACCTTC
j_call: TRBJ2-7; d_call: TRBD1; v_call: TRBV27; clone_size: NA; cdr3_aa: CASKTGTGFYWGQYF; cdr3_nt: TGTGCCAGCAAAACCGGGACAGGGTTTTATTGGGGGCAGTACTTC
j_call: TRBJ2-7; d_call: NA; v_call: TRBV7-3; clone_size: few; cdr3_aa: CASSLSPGDSEQYF; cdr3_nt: TGTGCCAGCAGCTTATCGCCGGGAGATTCCGAGCAGTACTTC
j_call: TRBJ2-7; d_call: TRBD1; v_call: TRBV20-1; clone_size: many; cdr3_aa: CSAQARTGAYEQYF; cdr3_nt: TGCAGTGCTCAAGCTCGGACAGGGGCCTACGAGCAGTACTTC
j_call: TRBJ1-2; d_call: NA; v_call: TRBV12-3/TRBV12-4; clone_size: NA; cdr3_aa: CASSLREIHGYTF; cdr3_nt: TGTGCCAGCAGTTTAAGGGAAATACATGGCTACACCTTC
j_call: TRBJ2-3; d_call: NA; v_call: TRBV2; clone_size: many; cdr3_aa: CASSDPGALTDTQYF; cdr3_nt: TGTGCCAGCAGTGACCCGGGGGCCCTCACAGATACGCAGTATTTT
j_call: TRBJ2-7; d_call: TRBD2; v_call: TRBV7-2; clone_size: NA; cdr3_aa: CASSLAGLIASYEQYF; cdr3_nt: TGTGCCAGCAGCTTAGCGGGACTAATCGCTTCCTACGAGCAGTACTTC
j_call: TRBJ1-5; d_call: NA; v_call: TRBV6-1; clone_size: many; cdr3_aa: CASSDEAREPQHF; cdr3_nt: TGTGCCAGCAGTGATGAGGCCCGGGAGCCCCAGCATTTT
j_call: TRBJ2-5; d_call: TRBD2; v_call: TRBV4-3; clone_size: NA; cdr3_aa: CASSQDFIGLAGGQETQYF; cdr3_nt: TGCGCCAGCAGCCAAGATTTTATAGGACTAGCGGGAGGACAAGAGACCCAGTACTTC
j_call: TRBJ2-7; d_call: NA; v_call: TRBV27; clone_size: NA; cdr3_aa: CASSPAAGSPDEQYF; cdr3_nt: TGTGCCAGCAGCCCCGCCGCCGGGAGCCCGGACGAGCAGTACTTC
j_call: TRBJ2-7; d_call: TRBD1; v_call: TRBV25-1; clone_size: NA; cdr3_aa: CASSEYIGNDRDYEQYF; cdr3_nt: TGTGCCAGCAGTGAATATATAGGGAATGACAGGGACTACGAGCAGTACTTC
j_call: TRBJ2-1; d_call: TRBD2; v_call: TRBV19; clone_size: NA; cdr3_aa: CASSIGDGGSYNEQFF; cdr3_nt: TGTGCCAGTAGTATAGGGGACGGGGGGTCCTACAATGAGCAGTTCTTC
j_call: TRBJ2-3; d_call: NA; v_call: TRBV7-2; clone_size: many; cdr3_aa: CASSLAAPRGFTDTQYF; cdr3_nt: TGTGCCAGCAGCTTAGCGGCCCCGAGGGGCTTTACAGATACGCAGTATTTT
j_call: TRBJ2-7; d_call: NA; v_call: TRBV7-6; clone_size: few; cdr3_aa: CASSLEAGNSYEQYF; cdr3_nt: TGTGCCAGCAGCTTAGAAGCGGGCAATTCCTACGAGCAGTACTTC
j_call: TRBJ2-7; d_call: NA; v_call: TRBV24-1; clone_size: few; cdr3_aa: CATSHYEQYF; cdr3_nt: TGTGCCACCAGTCACTACGAGCAGTACTTC
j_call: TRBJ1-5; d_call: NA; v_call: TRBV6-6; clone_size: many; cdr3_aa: CASSPVTGFSQPQHF; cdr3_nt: TGTGCCAGCAGTCCTGTGACAGGTTTCAGCCAGCCCCAGCATTTT
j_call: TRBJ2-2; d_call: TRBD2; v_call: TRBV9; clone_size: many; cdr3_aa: CASSVGGARGDGTGELFF; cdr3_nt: TGTGCCAGCAGCGTAGGGGGTGCGCGGGGGGACGGCACCGGGGAGCTGTTTTTT
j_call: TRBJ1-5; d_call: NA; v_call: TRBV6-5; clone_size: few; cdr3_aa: CASSYDHNSNQPQHF; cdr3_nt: TGTGCCAGCAGTTACGACCACAATAGCAATCAGCCCCAGCATTTT
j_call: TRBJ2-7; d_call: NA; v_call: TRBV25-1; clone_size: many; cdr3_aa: CASSAVSYEQYF; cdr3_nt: TGTGCCAGTAGCGCGGTGTCCTACGAGCAGTACTTC
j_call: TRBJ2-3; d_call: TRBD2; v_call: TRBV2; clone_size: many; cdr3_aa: CASSAWTSGRVTDTQYF; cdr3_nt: TGTGCCAGCAGTGCCTGGACTAGCGGGAGAGTCACAGATACGCAGTATTTT
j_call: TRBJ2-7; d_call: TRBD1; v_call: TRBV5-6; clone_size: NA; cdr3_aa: CASSSPTGGTYEQYF; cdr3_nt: TGTGCCAGCAGCTCCCCGACAGGGGGCACCTACGAGCAGTACTTC
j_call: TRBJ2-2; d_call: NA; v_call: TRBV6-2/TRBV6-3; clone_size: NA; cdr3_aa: CASSYSHTRNTGELFF; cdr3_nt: TGTGCCAGCAGTTACTCACACACGCGAAACACCGGGGAGCTGTTTTTT
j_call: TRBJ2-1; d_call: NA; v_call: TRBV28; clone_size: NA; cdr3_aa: CASGLGGTHNEQFF; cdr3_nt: TGTGCCAGCGGTTTGGGCGGGACCCACAATGAGCAGTTCTTC
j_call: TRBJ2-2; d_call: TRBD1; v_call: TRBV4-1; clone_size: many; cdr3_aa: CASSQVWPPGQGNTGELFF; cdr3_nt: TGCGCCAGCAGCCAAGTTTGGCCCCCGGGACAGGGTAATACCGGGGAGCTGTTTTTT
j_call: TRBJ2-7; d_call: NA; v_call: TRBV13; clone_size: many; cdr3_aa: CASSPVNSYEQYF; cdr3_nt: TGTGCCAGCAGCCCGGTTAACTCCTACGAGCAGTACTTC
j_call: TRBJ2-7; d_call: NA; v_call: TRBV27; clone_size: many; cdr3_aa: CASSLGQFGEQYF; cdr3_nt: TGTGCCAGCAGCCTCGGACAGTTCGGCGAGCAGTACTTC
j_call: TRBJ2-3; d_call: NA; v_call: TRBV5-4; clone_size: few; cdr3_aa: CASSLGWGSSTDTQYF; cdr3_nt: TGTGCCAGCAGCTTGGGATGGGGATCTAGCACAGATACGCAGTATTTT
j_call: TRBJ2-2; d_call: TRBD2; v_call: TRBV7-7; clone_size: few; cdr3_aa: CATGRSGTGELFF; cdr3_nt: TGTGCCACCGGGAGGTCCGGGACCGGGGAGCTGTTTTTT
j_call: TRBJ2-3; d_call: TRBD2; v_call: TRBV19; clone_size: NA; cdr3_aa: CASSGRTSGVLSTDTQYF; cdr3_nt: TGTGCCAGTAGTGGAAGGACTAGCGGGGTTTTGAGCACAGATACGCAGTATTTT
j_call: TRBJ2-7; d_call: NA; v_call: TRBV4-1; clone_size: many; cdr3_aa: CASSQVRDYEQYF; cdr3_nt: TGCGCCAGCAGCCAAGTCAGGGACTACGAGCAGTACTTC
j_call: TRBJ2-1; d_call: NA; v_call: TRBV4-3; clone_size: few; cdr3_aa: CASSQDRTIYNEQFF; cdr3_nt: TGCGCCAGCAGCCAAGACAGGACCATTTACAATGAGCAGTTCTTC
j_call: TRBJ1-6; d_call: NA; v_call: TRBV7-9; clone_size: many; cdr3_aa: CASSFDLGGSPLHF; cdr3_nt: TGTGCCAGCAGCTTTGATCTTGGAGGTTCACCCCTCCACTTT
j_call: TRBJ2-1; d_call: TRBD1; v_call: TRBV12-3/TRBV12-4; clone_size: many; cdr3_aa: CASSLPPGQGGWNEQFF; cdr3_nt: TGTGCCAGCAGTTTACCCCCGGGACAGGGTGGGTGGAATGAGCAGTTCTTC
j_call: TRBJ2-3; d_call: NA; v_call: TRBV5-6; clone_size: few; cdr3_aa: CASSLAQGPSLTDTQYF; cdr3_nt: TGTGCCAGCAGCTTGGCACAGGGACCCAGTCTCACAGATACGCAGTATTTT
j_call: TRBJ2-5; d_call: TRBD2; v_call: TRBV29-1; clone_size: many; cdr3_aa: CSGGPGLAGQETQYF; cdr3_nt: TGCAGCGGTGGACCGGGACTAGCGGGGCAAGAGACCCAGTACTTC
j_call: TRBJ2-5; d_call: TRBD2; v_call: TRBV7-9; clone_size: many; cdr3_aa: CASSHPTPRLAGPQETQYF; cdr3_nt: TGTGCCAGCAGCCACCCCACGCCGAGACTAGCGGGCCCCCAAGAGACCCAGTACTTC
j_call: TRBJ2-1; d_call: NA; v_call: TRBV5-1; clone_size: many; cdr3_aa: CASSLDLGPNEQFF; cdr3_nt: TGCGCCAGCAGCTTGGATTTAGGGCCTAATGAGCAGTTCTTC
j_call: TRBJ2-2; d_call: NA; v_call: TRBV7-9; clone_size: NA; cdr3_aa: CANSGRETGAPGELFF; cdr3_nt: TGTGCCAACAGCGGACGAGAAACAGGTGCCCCCGGGGAGCTGTTTTTT
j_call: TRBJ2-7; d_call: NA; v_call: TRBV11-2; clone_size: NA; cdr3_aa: CASSLVEGYEQYF; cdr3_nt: TGTGCCAGCAGCTTAGTTGAGGGGTACGAGCAGTACTTC
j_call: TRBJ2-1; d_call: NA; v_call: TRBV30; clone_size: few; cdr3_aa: CAWKGRGFNEQFF; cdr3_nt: TGTGCCTGGAAGGGTCGGGGCTTTAATGAGCAGTTCTTC
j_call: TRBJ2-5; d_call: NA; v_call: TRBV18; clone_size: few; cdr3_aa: CASSPEISVRETQYF; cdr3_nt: TGTGCCAGCTCACCAGAAATCAGCGTCAGGGAGACCCAGTACTTC
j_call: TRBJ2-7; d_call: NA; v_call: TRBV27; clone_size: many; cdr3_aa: CASSPRSGTYEQYF; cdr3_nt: TGTGCCAGCAGCCCGCGGTCAGGTACCTACGAGCAGTACTTC
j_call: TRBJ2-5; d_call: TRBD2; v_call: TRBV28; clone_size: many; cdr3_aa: CASSTGLAGERYQETQYF; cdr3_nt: TGTGCCAGCAGTACGGGACTAGCGGGAGAGCGGTACCAAGAGACCCAGTACTTC
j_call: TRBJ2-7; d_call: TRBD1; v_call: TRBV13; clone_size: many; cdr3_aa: CASSSGQGAAAYEQYF; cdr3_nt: TGTGCCAGCAGCTCCGGACAGGGGGCCGCAGCCTACGAGCAGTACTTC
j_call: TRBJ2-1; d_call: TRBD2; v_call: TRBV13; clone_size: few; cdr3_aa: CASSPGTSGRGSYNEQFF; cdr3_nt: TGTGCCAGCAGCCCGGGGACTAGCGGGAGAGGTTCCTACAATGAGCAGTTCTTC
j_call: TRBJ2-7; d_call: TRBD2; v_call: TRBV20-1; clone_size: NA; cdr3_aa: CSARGILALPSYEQYF; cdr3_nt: TGCAGTGCTAGAGGTATACTAGCGCTCCCTTCCTACGAGCAGTACTTC